Listed below are T cell receptor beta chains from one sample, sequenced in a study of response to subunit inactivated influenza vaccine. TCRdb redid the calling of the RT-PCR reads with MiXCR, one entry per CDR3 protein. The sample has fewer than 700,000 distinct CDR3 sequences, 13% seen once. The sequencing used PBMCs from blood, collected about 40 days after vaccination. The receptors derive from a man aged 45 to 65 who received an inactivated influenza vaccine. Both conserved end residues are part of each CDR3. The order of the fields is J gene, D gene, V gene, clone size, CDR3 protein, CDR3 DNA. A D gene is named only where the DNA matches it firmly. Not all rows give a size; the values are once, few, many and, for expanded clones, a class.

>TRBJ2-1|-|TRBV7-2|few
CASSLSFSASYNEQFF
TGTGCCAGCAGCTTATCTTTTTCCGCTTCCTACAATGAGCAGTTCTTC
>TRBJ2-5|TRBD1|TRBV5-1|many
CASSLETGTGGGETQYF
TGCGCCAGCAGCTTGGAAACCGGGACAGGGGGGGGAGAGACCCAGTACTTC
>TRBJ2-5|-|TRBV11-2|few
CASSFSTVQETQYF
TGTGCCAGCAGCTTTTCGACGGTCCAAGAGACCCAGTACTTC
>TRBJ1-2|TRBD1|TRBV3-1|few
CASSPGQGNLYGYTF
TGTGCCAGCAGCCCAGGACAGGGAAATCTCTATGGCTACACCTTC
>TRBJ2-1|-|TRBV6-2/TRBV6-3|few
CASSYGGRGVQFF
TGTGCCAGCAGTTACGGGGGGCGCGGGGTGCAGTTCTTC
>TRBJ2-7|TRBD1|TRBV7-6|-
CASSLAWDSGTYEQYF
TGTGCCAGCAGCTTAGCCTGGGACAGTGGTACCTACGAGCAGTACTTC
>TRBJ2-1|-|TRBV28|-
CARRAGSSYNEQFF
TGTGCCAGGAGGGCCGGAAGCTCCTACAATGAGCAGTTCTTC
>TRBJ2-7|-|TRBV29-1|-
CSVEVLTSPNYEQYF
TGCAGCGTTGAGGTCTTAACAAGCCCTAACTACGAGCAGTACTTC
>TRBJ2-4|TRBD1|TRBV3-1|-
CASSQGTGGSNIQYF
TGTGCCAGCAGCCAAGGGACAGGGGGCTCGAACATTCAGTACTTC
>TRBJ2-5|TRBD1|TRBV7-3|-
CASSPSQGALETQYF
TGTGCCAGCAGCCCATCTCAGGGGGCGTTGGAGACCCAGTACTTC
>TRBJ2-5|-|TRBV25-1|few
CASSDRTLRGSEAQYF
TGTGCCAGCAGTGACCGTACGCTACGTGGGTCTGAAGCCCAGTACTTC
>TRBJ1-1|-|TRBV12-5|-
CASGLVLGRGGNTEAFF
TGTGCTAGTGGTTTGGTACTAGGCCGGGGGGGGAACACTGAAGCTTTCTTT
>TRBJ2-7|TRBD2|TRBV10-2|many
CASSQGSGVYYEQYF
TGCGCCAGCAGTCAGGGTAGCGGGGTGTACTACGAGCAGTACTTC
>TRBJ2-7|-|TRBV24-1|many
CATSDLLNGEQYF
TGTGCCACCAGTGATTTGTTGAACGGTGAGCAGTACTTC
>TRBJ2-5|-|TRBV20-1|many
CSASRGGGGSLETQYF
TGCAGTGCTAGTCGAGGGGGAGGGGGCTCTTTGGAGACCCAGTACTTC
>TRBJ2-2|-|TRBV10-3|-
CAIGGSNTGELFF
TGTGCCATCGGCGGATCGAACACCGGGGAGCTGTTTTTT
>TRBJ2-7|-|TRBV15|few
CATSRDQGGLYEQYF
TGTGCCACCAGCAGAGATCAAGGGGGATTGTACGAGCAGTACTTC
>TRBJ2-7|-|TRBV7-9|-
CASSLVHPLQVSYEQYF
TGTGCCAGCAGCTTAGTTCATCCCCTTCAGGTTTCCTACGAGCAGTACTTC
>TRBJ2-5|-|TRBV3-1|few
CASSLTSLETQYF
TGTGCCAGCAGCCTGACTAGTCTGGAGACCCAGTACTTC